Described below is a single T cell receptor beta chain sequence and its context. The sample comes from a study of blood T cell repertoires in COVID-19. Study information: Material from acute and convalescent COVID-19 was sourced from the United States, Italy and Spain.

TCRdb keeps only in-frame clones here, not all; method: immunoSEQ multiplex PCR. The repertoire includes roughly 25,000 clones, 81% of them detected once, and more than 6.5% sits in the top ten. Germline V lookup: CDR1 GTSNPN, CDR2 SVGIG (reference sequence). The V gene end was trimmed by 0 bases and the J gene end by 4 bases; junction bases not matched to a gene: 9. The CDR3 runs to 15 residues. The rearrangement joins TRBV30 to TRBJ2-7; 7 bases are shared with TRBD1. The sample was peripheral blood. The sequence was obtained from a man aged 70-80 years with acute or convalescent COVID-19. The CDR3 here is CAWSVRGNRGYEQYF. The CDR3 nucleotides read TGTGCCTGGAGTGTACGTGGAAACAGGGGATACGAGCAGTACTTC.